The clone carrying this TCR beta chain was observed at least ten times. Its antigen is as yet unknown. V lost 8 bases, J lost 3 bases, and 12 bases stayed unmatched. The CDR3 consists of 15 residues. The germline CDR1 and CDR2 sequences are LNHDA and SQIVND (reference sequence). This sample is part of a study of breast tumors, draining lymph nodes, adjacent tissues. Study-level results: Tumor repertoires ranked between lymph nodes and nontumor tissue in diversity, with V and J gene preferences. Tumor and nontumor repertoires were significantly more similar in luminal-like than in basal-like breast cancer. The lymph node origin of tumor T cells was framed as consistent with a hypothesis, not demonstrated. Findings are consistent with lymph node origin and intratumoral expansion of most tumor T cells.

TCRdb fed the multiplex PCR reads into MiXCR, producing one record per CDR3 protein. The sample has fewer than 200,000 distinct CDR3 sequences, approximately 30% seen once; the top ten hold about 4.5%. Breast cancer patients provided tissue from their axillary draining lymph nodes. The specimen was axillary lymph node tissue. The chain couples TRBV19 to TRBJ1-2; 7 bases are shared with TRBD1. The TCR originated in a female donor with breast cancer. Some clones in this sample may be carry-over from other donors' samples. This CDR3 is CASYPFGTDDYGYTF. The CDR3 DNA follows: TGTGCCAGTTACCCATTCGGGACAGACGACTATGGCTACACCTTC.